The next 27 T cell receptor beta chains were all read from a single sample in a study of T cells in Graves' hyperthyroidism and ophthalmopathy. The investigators amplified TCR beta CDR3 regions from RNA transcripts. HTBI primers were the set used in a first-round RT-PCR of the TCR CDR3. TCRdb fed the multiplex PCR reads into MiXCR, producing one record per CDR3 protein. The sample includes 350,000 to 450,000 distinct CDR3 sequences, about a sixth seen only once; the top ten take around a third. Sequencing was done on a sample of blood. The source is a woman in her thirties with Graves' hyperthyroidism that later progressed to Graves' ophthalmopathy.

This clonotype has at least ten counts. This sequence joins TRBV28 and TRBJ2-3; 10 bases align to TRBD2. This CDR3 is built from 18 residues. The V gene end was trimmed by 5 bases and the J gene end by 4 bases; junction bases not matched to a gene: 15. CDR1 is MDHEN, CDR2 SYDVKM, per germline. CDR3 region: CASSDPSGSSLLADTQYF. The CDR3 DNA reads TGTGCCAGCAGTGATCCTAGCGGGAGTAGTCTTTTGGCAGATACGCAGTATTTT. Filled out from reference TRBV28 and TRBJ2-3, the complete variable domain reads DVKVTQSSRYLVKRTGEKVFLECVQDMDHENMFWYRQDPGLGLRLIYFSYDVKMKEKGDIPEGYSVSREKKERFSLILESASTNQTSMYLCASSDPSGSSLLADTQYFGPGTRLTVL.

This clonotype was detected ten times or more. The chain uses TRBV27 and TRBJ2-7; 12 nucleotides align to TRBD2. From germline, CDR1 is MNHEY and CDR2 SMNVEV (reference sequence). V lost 3 bases, J lost 4 bases, and 4 bases stayed unmatched. There are 15 residues in the CDR3. The CDR3: CASSFSLAGGYEQYF. CDR3 DNA: TGTGCCAGCAGTTTCTCACTAGCGGGAGGTTACGAGCAGTACTTC.

This chain connects TRBV18 to TRBJ2-3; 11 bases line up with TRBD2. Unmatched junction bases numbered 13, after V lost 3 bases and J lost 2 bases. This CDR3 is 19 amino acids long. CDR1 and CDR2 from the germline V gene are KGHSH and LQKENI. CDR3 loop: CASSPDEVWTSGFTDTQYF. The DNA of the CDR3 is TGTGCCAGCTCACCTGACGAAGTATGGACTAGCGGGTTCACAGATACGCAGTATTTT.

Only a few counts were recorded for this clonotype. CDR3 region: CATSLTDSVYNEQFF. In DNA, the CDR3 is TGTGCCACCAGTCTGACTGACTCCGTATACAATGAGCAGTTCTTC. This chain joins TRBV15 and TRBJ2-1; D unresolved. The germline V gene has CDR1 LNHNV and CDR2 YYDKDF (reference sequence). The ends were cut back, 6 bases at V and 4 bases at J, with 16 bases in the middle. The CDR3 loop spans 15 amino acids.

This clonotype has ten or more counts. V gene TRBV28 combines with J gene TRBJ2-5; 12 bases align to TRBD2. Germline trimming cut 8 bases from V and 6 bases from J; bases unmatched to any gene: 16. The CDR3 spans 17 residues. CDR1 and CDR2 (germline): MDHEN, SYDVKM. The CDR3 protein is CASLNPRLAGGLKTQYF. DNA for the CDR3: TGTGCCAGCCTAAACCCCCGGCTAGCGGGGGGGTTGAAGACCCAGTACTTC.

The table lists this clonotype with a few counts. V is TRBV4-1 and J is TRBJ1-3, with D possibly being TRBD1 (6 bases). This CDR3 spans 16 amino acids. V dropped 4 bases and J dropped 0 bases, with 13 bases sitting between them. CDR1 MGHRA and CDR2 YSYEKL come from the germline V gene. The CDR3 loop is CASSRGYRDSGNTIYF. In DNA form, the CDR3 reads TGCGCCAGCAGCCGAGGTTACAGGGACTCTGGAAACACCATATATTTT.

This clonotype occurred a few times. The chain has TRBV27 and TRBJ2-5, with 7 positions matching TRBD1. Germline V CDR1 and CDR2: MNHEY, SMNVEV (reference sequence). Losses at the gene ends were 1 base for V and 5 bases for J; bases not matched to a gene: 10. There are 16 residues in the CDR3. The CDR3 loop reads CASSLYLGTADETQYF. CDR3 nucleotide sequence: TGTGCCAGCAGTTTATATTTAGGGACAGCCGACGAGACCCAGTACTTC.

Many counts were recorded for this clonotype. The rearrangement uses TRBV20-1 and TRBJ1-2, with D unresolved. The V end was cut by 3 bases, the J end by 8 bases, with 10 bases between. Germline V gives CDR1 DFQATT, CDR2 SNEGSKA (reference sequence). The CDR3 consists of 11 residues. The CDR3 loop reads CSASIWGGYTF. The DNA for the CDR3 is TGCAGTGCTAGTATCTGGGGAGGCTACACCTTC.

This clonotype has only a few counts. V is TRBV18 and J is TRBJ2-2; a possible D gene is TRBD1 (6 bases). This CDR3 spans 15 amino acids. V was pared by 1 base and J by 3 bases, with 9 bases between. Germline CDR1 is KGHSH and CDR2 is LQKENI. CDR3 sequence (DNA): TGTGCCAGCTCACCACGGGACAAGCACACCGGGGAGCTGTTTTTT. It specifies CASSPRDKHTGELFF.

The chain couples TRBV18 to TRBJ1-1, with D perhaps matching TRBD1 (5 bases). V dropped 8 bases and J dropped 3 bases, with 13 bases sitting between them. The CDR3 has 13 residues. Germline CDR1 and CDR2: KGHSH and LQKENI. The CDR3 DNA reads as TGTGCCAGCGGGGCCAGCAGATACACTGAAGCTTTCTTT. This gives the protein CASGASRYTEAFF. Full variable domain (remainder filled in from reference TRBV18 and TRBJ1-1): NAGVMQNPRHLVRRRGQEARLRCSPMKGHSHVYWYRQLPEEGLKFMVYLQKENIIDESGMPKERFSAEFPKEGPSILRIQQVVRGDSAAYFCASGASRYTEAFFGQGTRLTVV.

This clonotype was picked up many times. The V call is TRBV19, the J call TRBJ1-2; D is unresolved. The germline V and J ends were trimmed by 6 bases and 4 bases, with 15 bases remaining between them. The CDR3 totals 14 residues. Germline V CDR1 and CDR2: LNHDA, SQIVND (reference sequence). The CDR3 protein is CASRGDGTSYGYTF. In DNA, the CDR3 is TGTGCCAGTAGGGGCGACGGCACCAGCTATGGCTACACCTTC.

The V and J genes are TRBV28 and TRBJ2-1; D may match TRBD1 or TRBD2 (5 bases each). The CDR3 is 14 residues long. V was trimmed by 5 bases and J by 7 bases, leaving 15 bases between them. The germline V gene has CDR1 MDHEN and CDR2 SYDVKM. The CDR3 DNA reads as TGTGCCAGCAGTCCGGGACGAGAGACAAATGAGCAGTTCTTC. Translating it yields CASSPGRETNEQFF.

This clonotype was found a few times. One base away lies a much larger clone, so this may be a sequencing read error. The chain links TRBV11-2 to TRBJ1-2; D possibly corresponds to TRBD1 (5 bases). V gave up 3 bases and J gave up 4 bases, with 9 bases separating them. Germline CDR1 is SGHAT and CDR2 is FQNNGV. This CDR3 has 13 amino acids. The CDR3 coding sequence is TGTGCCAGCAGCTTCGGGGCGGCCTATGGCTACACCTTC. As protein: CASSFGAAYGYTF. Drawing the rest from reference TRBV11-2 and TRBJ1-2, the complete variable domain is EAGVAQSPRYKIIEKRQSVAFWCNPISGHATLYWYQQILGQGPKLLIQFQNNGVVDDSQLPKDRFSAERLKGVDSTLKIQPAKLEDSAVYLCASSFGAAYGYTFGSGTRLTVV.

This clonotype was seen many times. This chain joins TRBV29-1 and TRBJ2-3; D not certain. V dropped 1 base and J dropped 6 bases, with 8 bases sitting between them. Germline CDR1 and CDR2: SQVTM and ANQGSEA. This CDR3 spans 12 amino acids. The CDR3 DNA reads TGCAGCGTTGAAGGGGTTACTGATACGCAGTATTTT. Protein sequence: CSVEGVTDTQYF.

The chain carries TRBV20-1 and TRBJ2-3, with D unresolved. The CDR3 sequence is 16 residues long. Germline V gene data show CDR1 as DFQATT and CDR2 as SNEGSKA (reference sequence). Trimming took off 1 base at V and 0 bases at J, with 14 bases between the two ends. For the CDR3, the DNA is TGCAGTGCTAGAGGGACCCAGCGTACTAGCACAGATACGCAGTATTTT. This encodes CSARGTQRTSTDTQYF.

About this clonotype itself: Possible read error: a much larger clone is one base away. This chain uses TRBV27 with TRBJ2-7; the D gene could be TRBD1 or TRBD2 (5 bases each). This CDR3 region has 16 residues. V gave up 5 bases and J gave up 6 bases, with 23 bases separating them. CDR1 and CDR2 from the germline V gene are MNHEY and SMNVEV (reference sequence). The CDR3 DNA reads as TGTGCCAGCAGTCGGCTAACGGGGCTCCAGGGAGCCGAGCAGTACTTC. Its protein product is CASSRLTGLQGAEQYF.

V is TRBV11-2 and J is TRBJ2-5, with 13 bases that match TRBD2. The J segment lost 7 bases and the V segment lost 2 bases, leaving 10 bases of the junction unmatched. This CDR3 is built from 17 residues. Germline assignment: CDR1 SGHAT and CDR2 FQNNGV. The CDR3 loop is CASSLRRLAGGIGTQYF. For the CDR3, the DNA is TGTGCCAGCAGCTTACGGAGACTAGCGGGAGGAATTGGGACCCAGTACTTC.

This clonotype occurred many times. This chain's CDR3 is CASSQDLLLVPDTQYF. DNA for the CDR3: TGTGCCAGCAGCCAAGATCTTTTGTTGGTCCCAGATACGCAGTATTTT. This chain uses TRBV14 with TRBJ2-3; D is uncertain. The CDR3 is 16 amino acids. The V end was cut by 0 bases, the J end by 4 bases, with 14 bases between. Germline CDR1 SGHDN, CDR2 FVKESK.

This clonotype occurred many times. The V and J genes are TRBV5-1 and TRBJ2-3; no clear D gene. The V end lost 7 bases, the J end lost 6 bases, and 9 bases lay between the germline ends. The CDR3 is 11 amino acids. Germline CDR1 is SGHRS and CDR2 is YFSETQ. CDR3 bases: TGCGCCAGCGGGGTGGAGGATACGCAGTATTTT. Translated: CASGVEDTQYF.

In DNA form, the CDR3 reads TGCAGCGCCCCGGGACAGGGAGGTCACGGGGAGCTGTTTTTT. Its protein product is CSAPGQGGHGELFF. The chain recombines TRBV29-1 with TRBJ2-2; 9 bases fit TRBD1. The CDR3 is made up of 14 amino acids. V trimming: 7 bases; J trimming: 7 bases; junction bases outside the gene matches: 10. From germline, CDR1 is SQVTM and CDR2 ANQGSEA.

This clonotype showed up just a few times. This chain joins TRBV6-5 and TRBJ1-2; D perhaps matches TRBD1 (5 bases). CDR1 is MNHEY and CDR2 is SVGAGI in the germline V gene. Trimming shortened V by 0 bases and J by 6 bases, and 14 bases separated the two germline ends. The CDR3 runs to 15 residues. CDR3 nucleotides: TGTGCCAGCAGTTACTCGAGTACCCAGGGTAATGGCTACACCTTC. As protein: CASSYSSTQGNGYTF.

This clonotype was detected many times. The rearrangement uses TRBV20-1 and TRBJ2-5; 7 positions agree with TRBD2. J was trimmed by 5 bases and V by 6 bases; bases with no gene match: 9. CDR1 DFQATT and CDR2 SNEGSKA come from the germline V gene (reference sequence). The CDR3 runs to 13 residues. CDR3 DNA: TGCAGTGCCGTGAGCGGGGTGCGGGAGACCCAGTACTTC. It translates to CSAVSGVRETQYF.

The V and J genes are TRBV5-1 and TRBJ1-4; TRBD1 matches 9 bases. Looked up from germline, CDR1 is SGHRS and CDR2 is YFSETQ. The junction had 4 bases not matched to a gene; V was cut back by 4 bases and J by 6 bases. The CDR3 is 14 residues long. CDR3 sequence reads: CASSTTGGYEKLFF. The CDR3 DNA sequence: TGCGCCAGCAGCACTACAGGGGGCTATGAAAAACTGTTTTTT.

This clonotype was seen at least ten times. The V gene is TRBV3-1, the J gene TRBJ2-7, with TRBD2 matching 12 bases. The CDR3 spans 16 residues. The germline V gene encodes CDR1 LGHDT and CDR2 YNNKEL (reference sequence). V lost 1 base, J lost 3 bases, and 4 bases stayed unmatched. The CDR3 nucleotides are TGTGCCAGCAGCCAAGGACTAGCGGGGGCCCTCTACGAGCAGTACTTC. Protein: CASSQGLAGALYEQYF.

The genes are TRBV24-1 and TRBJ1-5; weak D call: TRBD1 (5 bases). Trimming stripped 4 bases from V and 2 bases from J, with 11 bases between. From germline, CDR1 is KGHDR and CDR2 SFDVKD. The CDR3 length is 15 residues. The CDR3 sequence: CATSDQGGGNQPQHF. The CDR3 region has the DNA TGTGCCACCAGTGACCAGGGCGGGGGCAATCAGCCCCAGCATTTT.

This clonotype turned up a few times. This chain links TRBV4-1 with TRBJ1-5, with 7 bases matching TRBD1. The germline V gene encodes CDR1 MGHRA and CDR2 YSYEKL. CDR3 length: 18 residues. V lost 1 base and J lost 6; bases outside the gene matches: 15. CDR3 sequence: CASSQVRDSLEDGQPQHF. The CDR3 nucleotides are TGCGCCAGCAGCCAAGTCCGGGACAGCCTGGAGGACGGTCAGCCCCAGCATTTT.

The chain has TRBV9 and TRBJ2-1, with 9 nucleotides matching TRBD2. The CDR3 totals 15 residues. The J segment lost 5 bases and the V segment lost 2 bases, leaving 5 bases of the junction unmatched. Germline CDR1 SGDLS, CDR2 YYNGEE. The CDR3 is CASSVSGGTNNEQFF. The DNA for the CDR3 is TGTGCCAGCAGCGTTAGCGGGGGCACCAACAATGAGCAGTTCTTC.